The clone carrying this TCR beta chain occurred a few times. Its specificity is unknown. Repertoires were generated with immunoSEQ multiplex PCR, while TCRdb's copy carries only in-frame clones and drops some. In the table there are around 29,000 clones, 55% to 75% of which are singletons. The data originate from a study of vaccination effects on CD4 cells after COVID-19. Turning to the study itself: Following the second dose by a median of 72 days, the post-vaccine samples were obtained.

The germline V gene encodes CDR1 SGHTA and CDR2 FQGNSA. The CDR3 is 11 amino acids. V lost 1 base and J lost 8, with 5 bases in between. In the ViraFEST assay, antigen-specific CD4+ clonotypes were identified by expansion after peptide-pool stimulation. Culturing for about 10 days preceded CD4+ T cell isolation. Participants were vaccinated with two doses of either the BNT162b2 or mRNA-1273 vaccine. In the cultures, half the medium was exchanged for IL-2 medium on days 3 and 7. Study-wide results and caveats: Only a few convalescent patients and no early post-infection timepoints featured in the study.

This clonotype originated in a human donor who received a COVID-19 vaccine. The chain couples TRBV7-2 to TRBJ1-2; D is undetermined. The input for sequencing was CD4+ T cells from PBMCs cultured with HCoV-NL63 spike peptides, taken after COVID-19 vaccination. The CDR3 sequence: CASSLDGGYTF. CDR3 DNA: TGTGCCAGCAGCTTAGATGGGGGCTACACCTTC.